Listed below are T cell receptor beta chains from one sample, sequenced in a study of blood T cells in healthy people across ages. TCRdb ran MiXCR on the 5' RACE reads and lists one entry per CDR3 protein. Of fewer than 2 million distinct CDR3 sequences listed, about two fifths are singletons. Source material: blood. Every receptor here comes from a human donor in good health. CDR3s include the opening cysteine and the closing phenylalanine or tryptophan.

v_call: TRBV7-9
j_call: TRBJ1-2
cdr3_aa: CASTTDSLYGYTF

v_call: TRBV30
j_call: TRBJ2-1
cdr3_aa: CAWSASGAYNEQFF

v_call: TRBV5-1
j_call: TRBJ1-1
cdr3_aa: CASSLVTGGIGEAFF

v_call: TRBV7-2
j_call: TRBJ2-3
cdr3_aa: CASRWGGGADTQYF

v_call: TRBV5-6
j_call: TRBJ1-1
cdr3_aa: CASTPVGLAEAFF

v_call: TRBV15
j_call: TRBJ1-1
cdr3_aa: CATSRDLVDRDTEAFF

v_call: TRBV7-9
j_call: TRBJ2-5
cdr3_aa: CASSWGAEGEYQETQYF

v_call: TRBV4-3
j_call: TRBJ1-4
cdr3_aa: CASSQLTGTVNEKLFF

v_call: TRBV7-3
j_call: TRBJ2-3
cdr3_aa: CASSLTLSGAGDTQYF

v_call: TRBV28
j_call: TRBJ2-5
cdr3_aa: CASGLNYGQYF

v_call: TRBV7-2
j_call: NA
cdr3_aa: CASSSSPGGGSGKNIQYF

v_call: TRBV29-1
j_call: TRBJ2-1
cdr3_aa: CSVGAGGPHNEQFF

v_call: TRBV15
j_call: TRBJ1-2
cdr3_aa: CATSRELQGYGYTF

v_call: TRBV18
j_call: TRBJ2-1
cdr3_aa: CASSPSPSGIYNEQFF

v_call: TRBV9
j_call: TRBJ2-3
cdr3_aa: CASSGHQDPSTDTQYF

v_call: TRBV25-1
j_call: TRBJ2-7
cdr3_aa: CASSSRLAGALLEQYF

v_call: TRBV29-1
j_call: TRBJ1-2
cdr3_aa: CSAEGFPSTHRWYGYTF

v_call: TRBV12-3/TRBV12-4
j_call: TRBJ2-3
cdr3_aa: CASRNEYTQYF

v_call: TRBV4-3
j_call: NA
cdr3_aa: CASSQDTSLAPPEQYF

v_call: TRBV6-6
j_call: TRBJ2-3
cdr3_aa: CASIEQAGGGTDTQYF